This paragraph covers one T cell receptor (beta chain) sequence. Its specificity is unknown. This record belongs to a study of human versus mouse CDR3 diversity and MHC coevolution. About the study: Reportedly, immunoSEQ detects one in 200,000 T cells with minimized PCR bias. Overall study findings and caveats: About 6 MHC II alleles selected the human T cells.

Germline V gene sequence: CDR1 SGHRS, CDR2 YFSETQ. The length of the CDR3 is 17 residues. V was clipped by 4 bases and J by 2 bases; unmatched bases: 12. Clones were sequenced by immunoSEQ multiplex PCR, and TCRdb holds only the in-frame ones, with some missing. The sample has roughly 81,000 clones, 85% to 95% seen once. Naive CD4 T cells were sorted as CD45RO-negative, CD62L-positive. The chain carries TRBV5-1 and TRBJ2-7; 10 bases map to TRBD2. The sequence derives from a person aged 25-75 years in good health. Input material: naive CD4+ T cells from blood. As to subset: CD45RO-negative CD62L-positive naive CD4 T cells. In nucleotides, the CDR3 is TGCGCCAGCAGCCTGTCCCCACTAGCGGGAAGCGCCTACGAGCAGTACTTC. Residues: CASSLSPLAGSAYEQYF.